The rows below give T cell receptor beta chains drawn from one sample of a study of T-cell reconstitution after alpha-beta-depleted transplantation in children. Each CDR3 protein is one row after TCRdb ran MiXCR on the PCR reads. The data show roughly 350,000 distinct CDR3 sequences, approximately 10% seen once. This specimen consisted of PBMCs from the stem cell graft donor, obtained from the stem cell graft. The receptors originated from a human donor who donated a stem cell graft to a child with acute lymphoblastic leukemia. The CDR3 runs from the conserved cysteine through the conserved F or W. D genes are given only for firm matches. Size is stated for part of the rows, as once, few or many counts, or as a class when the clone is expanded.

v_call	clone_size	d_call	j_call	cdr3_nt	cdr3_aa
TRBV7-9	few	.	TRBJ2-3	TGTGCCAGCAGCGCCGCCCCCCCGGATACGCAGTATTTT	CASSAAPPDTQYF
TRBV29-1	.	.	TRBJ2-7	TGCAGCGTTGACAATGGTGGCTACGAGCAGTACTTC	CSVDNGGYEQYF
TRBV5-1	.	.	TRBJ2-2	TGCGCCAGCAGCCTAAGGGAGGCCGGGGAGCTGTTTTTT	CASSLREAGELFF
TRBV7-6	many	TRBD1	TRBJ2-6	TGTGCCAGCAGCTTAAATGTACAGGGGGCGGAGGGGGCCAACGTCCTGACTTTC	CASSLNVQGAEGANVLTF
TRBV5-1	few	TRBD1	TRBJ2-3	TGCGCCAGCAGCTTGGAGGGGGCTCGGGCAGATACGCAGTATTTT	CASSLEGARADTQYF
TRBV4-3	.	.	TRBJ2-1	TGCGCCAGCAGCCAAGATCTTGCGGGGAGTTGGGGGGAGCAGTTCTTC	CASSQDLAGSWGEQFF
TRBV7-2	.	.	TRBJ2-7	TGTGCCAGCAGCGTAAAAACAGCGCGCGAGCAGTACTTC	CASSVKTAREQYF
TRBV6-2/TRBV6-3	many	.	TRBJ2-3	TGTGCCAGCAGTTACTCTCCCCCGATTGGCACAGATACGCAGTATTTT	CASSYSPPIGTDTQYF
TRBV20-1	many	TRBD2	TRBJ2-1	TGCAGTGCTATAGACCCGACTAGCGGGAGACCCAATGAGCAGTTCTTC	CSAIDPTSGRPNEQFF
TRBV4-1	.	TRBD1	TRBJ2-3	TGCGCCAGCAGCCAACCCAGGGGGCTGGATACGCAGTATTTT	CASSQPRGLDTQYF
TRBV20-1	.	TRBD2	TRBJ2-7	TGCAGTGCTAGAGATACTAGCGACTACGAGCAGTACTTC	CSARDTSDYEQYF
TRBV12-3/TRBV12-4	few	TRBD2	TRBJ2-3	TGTGCCAGCAGGGGAGGACTAGCGGGAGCGGTAGATACGCAGTATTTT	CASRGGLAGAVDTQYF
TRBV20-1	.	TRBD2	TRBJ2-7	TGCTGTGCTAGACCTAACGCTGGGACTAGCGGGAGCATGTTACCCTACGAGCAGTACTTC	CCARPNAGTSGSMLPYEQYF
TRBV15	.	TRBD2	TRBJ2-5	TGTGCCACCAGCCGCCCCTTAACTAGCGGGAAGGAGACCCAGTACTTC	CATSRPLTSGKETQYF
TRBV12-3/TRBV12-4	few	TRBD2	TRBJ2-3	TGTGCCAGCAGTTTCCGACTAGCGGGAGGGCTTCCAGCAGATACGCAGTATTTT	CASSFRLAGGLPADTQYF
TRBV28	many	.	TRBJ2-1	TGTGCCAGCAGTTTACTAGCGTCGGGGTACAATGAGCAGTTCTTC	CASSLLASGYNEQFF
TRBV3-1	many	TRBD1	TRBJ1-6	TGTGCCAGCAGCTCCCGACAGGGAGATTCACCCCTCCACTTT	CASSSRQGDSPLHF
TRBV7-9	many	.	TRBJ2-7	TGTGCCAGCAGCTTAATACAGGGCCCTTACGAGCAGTACTTC	CASSLIQGPYEQYF
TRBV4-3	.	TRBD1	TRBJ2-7	TGCGCCAGCAGCCTGGACAGGGAGTACGAGCAGTACTTC	CASSLDREYEQYF
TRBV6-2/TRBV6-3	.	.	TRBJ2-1	TGTGCCAGCAGCAACGGCATCGAGCAGTTCTTC	CASSNGIEQFF
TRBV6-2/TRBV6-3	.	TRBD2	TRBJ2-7	TGTGCCAGCAGCACACGGGGGGGTCCCGCCTACGAGCAGTACTTC	CASSTRGGPAYEQYF
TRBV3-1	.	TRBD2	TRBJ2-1	TGTGCCAGCAGCCAAGTCTTAGCGGGGACCTACAATGAGCAGTTCTTC	CASSQVLAGTYNEQFF
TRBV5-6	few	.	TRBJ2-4	TGTGCCAGCAGCTTGGCAAGTGGGCAGGGCTCAGCCAAAAACATTCAGTACTTC	CASSLASGQGSAKNIQYF
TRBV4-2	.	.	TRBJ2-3	TGTGCCAGCAGCCCCCCAGGGCGACCTACGCAGTATTTT	CASSPPGRPTQYF
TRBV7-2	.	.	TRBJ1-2	TGTGCCAGCAGCCCCTACAGGGAAGACTATGGCTACACCTTC	CASSPYREDYGYTF
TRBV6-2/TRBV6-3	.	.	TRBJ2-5	TGTGCCAGCAGTTACGGGTTTTATAATGGAGAGACCCAGTACTTC	CASSYGFYNGETQYF
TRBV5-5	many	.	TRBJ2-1	TGTGCCAGCAGCTTGACACCGGCTGATGAGCAGTTCTTC	CASSLTPADEQFF
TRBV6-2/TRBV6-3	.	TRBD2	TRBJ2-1	TGTGCCAGCAGTTCACCACTAGCGGGGGATTACAATGAGCAGTTCTTC	CASSSPLAGDYNEQFF